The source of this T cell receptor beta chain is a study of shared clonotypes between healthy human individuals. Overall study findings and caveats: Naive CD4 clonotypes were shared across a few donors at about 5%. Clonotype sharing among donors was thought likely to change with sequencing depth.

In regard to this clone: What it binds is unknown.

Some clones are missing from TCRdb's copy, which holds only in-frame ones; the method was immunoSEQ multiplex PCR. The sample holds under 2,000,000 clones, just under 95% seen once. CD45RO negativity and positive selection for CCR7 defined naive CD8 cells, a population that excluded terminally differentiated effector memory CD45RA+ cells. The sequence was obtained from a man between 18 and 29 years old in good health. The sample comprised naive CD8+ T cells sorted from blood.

The CDR3 reads CASSEYNLAGVDSDTQYF. The CDR3 nucleotides read TGTGCCAGCAGTGAATATAACCTAGCGGGGGTAGATTCAGATACGCAGTATTTT. The gene calls are TRBV6-1 and TRBJ2-3, with 10 nucleotides matching TRBD2. The CDR3 sequence is 18 residues long. Germline V CDR1 and CDR2: MNHNS, SASEGT. V shed 2 bases, J shed 4 bases, and the junction held 12 bases outside the gene matches.